The 23 T cell receptor beta chains reported below all come from one sample, sequenced in a study of identical twins. One entry per CDR3 protein results from TCRdb running MiXCR on the 5' RACE reads. The sample contains around 650,000 distinct CDR3 sequences, about 7% of which appear only once. The data were also submitted as part of a second study, on yellow fever vaccine responses in identical twins.

Input material: PBMCs. Receptors were obtained from a woman aged 18-29 years in good health.

The sample holds a few counts of this clonotype. V and J are TRBV4-1 and TRBJ2-1; perhaps TRBD2 as D (5 bases). The CDR3 has 17 amino acids. The V end lost 2 bases, the J end lost 0 bases, and 14 bases lay between the germline ends. Germline V gives CDR1 MGHRA, CDR2 YSYEKL. Written as DNA, the CDR3 is TGCGCCAGCAGCCAAAACCGCGGGTCAAGCTCCTACAATGAGCAGTTCTTC. Encoded protein: CASSQNRGSSSYNEQFF.

The table lists this clonotype with many counts. The gene calls are TRBV5-1 and TRBJ1-6; D gene unclear. This CDR3 is built from 16 residues. V was trimmed by 0 bases and J by 5 bases, leaving 12 bases between them. The germline V gene encodes CDR1 SGHRS and CDR2 YFSETQ. CDR3: CASSLDSLIDNSPLHF. The CDR3 region has the DNA TGCGCCAGCAGCTTGGACAGCCTGATTGATAATTCACCCCTCCACTTT.

This clonotype was recorded a few times. The CDR3 spells CASSPSSSGSINEQYF. The CDR3, as DNA: TGTGCCAGCAGCCCCTCCTCTAGCGGGAGTATCAACGAGCAGTACTTC. This chain connects TRBV7-9 to TRBJ2-7, with TRBD2 matching 10 bases. The CDR3 extends over 16 amino acids. In germline, CDR1 is SEHNR, CDR2 FQNEAQ (reference sequence). V lost 5 bases to trimming and J lost 5 bases; unmatched junction nucleotides: 12.

This clonotype was observed many times. V is TRBV24-1 and J is TRBJ2-1; 14 positions agree with TRBD2. Per germline, CDR1 KGHDR and CDR2 SFDVKD. This CDR3 contains 16 residues. V gave up 9 bases and J gave up 8 bases; unmatched junction bases: 11. CDR3 sequence (DNA): TGTGCCACCGGGACTAGCGGGAGAGGGAATTGGGATGAGCAGTTCTTC. Translation gives CATGTSGRGNWDEQFF.

This clonotype was detected only a few times. V usage is TRBV5-1 and J usage is TRBJ2-1, with 10 bases matching TRBD2. The V gene end was trimmed by 4 bases and the J gene end by 2 bases; junction bases not matched to a gene: 6. Germline assignment: CDR1 SGHRS and CDR2 YFSETQ. The CDR3 totals 16 residues. The CDR3 region is CASSRSLAGTYNEQFF. The CDR3 nucleotides are TGCGCCAGCAGCCGCTCACTAGCGGGGACCTACAATGAGCAGTTCTTC.

This clonotype turned up a few times. The V gene is TRBV10-3, the J gene TRBJ1-6; D is ambiguous. There are 13 residues in the CDR3. Trimming cost V 3 bases and J 5 bases, with 5 bases left between them. From germline, CDR1 is ENHRY and CDR2 SYGVKD. The CDR3 DNA follows: TGTGCCATCAGTGAAAACAATAATTCACCCCTCCACTTT. Translation gives CAISENNNSPLHF.

V and J are TRBV2 and TRBJ1-5; TRBD1 agrees at 11 bases. This CDR3 region has 15 residues. From germline, CDR1 is SNHLY and CDR2 FYNNEI. J lost 7 bases, V lost 1 base, and 3 bases had no gene match. The CDR3 bases are TGTGCCAGCAGTGAAGGGACAGGGGGCGGGCAGCCCCAGCATTTT. The encoded protein is CASSEGTGGGQPQHF. Using reference TRBV2 and TRBJ1-5 for the parts outside the CDR3, the full variable domain is EPEVTQTPSHQVTQMGQEVILRCVPISNHLYFYWYRQILGQKVEFLVSFYNNEISEKSEIFDDQFSVERPDGSNFTLKIRSTKLEDSAMYFCASSEGTGGGQPQHFGDGTRLSIL.

This chain joins TRBV29-1 and TRBJ1-2, with TRBD1 matching over 11 bases. The CDR3 extends over 15 amino acids. CDR1 is SQVTM, CDR2 ANQGSEA, per germline. J was trimmed by 4 bases and V by 6 bases; bases with no gene match: 10. The CDR3 reads CSVGPGTGGGYGYTF. The CDR3 nucleotides read TGCAGCGTCGGGCCCGGGACAGGGGGTGGCTATGGCTACACCTTC.

This clonotype was counted at least ten times. The V and J genes are TRBV4-1 and TRBJ2-1, with 10 nucleotides matching TRBD2. Losses at the gene ends were 4 bases for V and 2 bases for J; bases not matched to a gene: 5. Germline CDR1 MGHRA, CDR2 YSYEKL. The CDR3 runs to 16 residues. DNA of the CDR3: TGCGCCAGCAGCCCCCGTAGCGGGGGGACCTACAATGAGCAGTTCTTC. Its translation is CASSPRSGGTYNEQFF.

This clonotype was found a few times. V gene TRBV2 combines with J gene TRBJ2-2, with unresolved D. Trimming left V 7 bases short and J 6 bases short, with 9 bases between. CDR1 is SNHLY and CDR2 is FYNNEI in the germline V gene. This CDR3 is built from 12 residues. DNA of the CDR3: TGTGCCAGCACCGGAATCTCCGGGGAGCTGTTTTTT. Residues: CASTGISGELFF.

There are a few counts of this clonotype. The chain combines TRBV5-1 with TRBJ2-7, with 7 nucleotides matching TRBD2. The J segment lost 4 bases and the V segment lost 7 bases, leaving 5 bases of the junction unmatched. From germline, CDR1 is SGHRS and CDR2 YFSETQ. The CDR3 contains 12 residues. The CDR3 here is CASGEGNYEQYF. CDR3 DNA: TGCGCCAGCGGGGAGGGAAATTACGAGCAGTACTTC.

This clonotype showed up many times. The chain is built from TRBV24-1 and TRBJ2-2; TRBD2 might be the D (6 bases). The CDR3 sequence is 16 residues long. The V end lost 6 bases, the J end lost 4 bases, and 17 bases lay between the germline ends. CDR1 and CDR2 from the germline V gene are KGHDR and SFDVKD. The CDR3: CATSSSGAALTGELFF. In nucleotides, the CDR3 is TGTGCCACCAGTTCGTCGGGAGCGGCCCTCACCGGGGAGCTGTTTTTT.

Concerning this clonotype itself: Lacking the conserved final phenylalanine or tryptophan, this CDR3 likely reflects a read error. The limits of the CDR3 on the DNA are not certain, so only TCRdb's listed CDR3 is given. The chain recombines TRBV12-5 with TRBJ2-3; the D call of TRBD2 is as the table states it, not checked on the DNA. The germline CDR1 and CDR2 sequences are LGHNT and FRNRAP. With termini counted, the CDR3 has 13 amino acids. The CDR3 reads CASGWVSGTSPLG.

This clonotype was counted a few times. V usage is TRBV2 and J usage is TRBJ1-6, with TRBD1 as a possible D gene (5 bases). Germline V gene lookup returns CDR1 SNHLY and CDR2 FYNNEI. This CDR3 has 15 residues. The germline V and J ends were trimmed by 8 bases and 9 bases, with 20 bases remaining between them. In DNA, the CDR3 is TGTGCCAGCGACGCGGGGCAGGGAAGTGGTTCACCCCTCCACTTT. The encoded protein is CASDAGQGSGSPLHF.

This clonotype was seen a handful of times. The chain uses TRBV7-9 and TRBJ2-3, with a tentative D call TRBD2 (6 bases). This CDR3 is 16 amino acids long. Trimming cost V 4 bases and J 2 bases, with 16 bases left between them. CDR1 SEHNR and CDR2 FQNEAQ come from the germline V gene (reference sequence). CDR3 DNA sequence: TGTGCCAGCAGCTCGACTAGTCTCCCTCTCACAGATACGCAGTATTTT. Translating it yields CASSSTSLPLTDTQYF.

This clonotype was found a few times. This chain links TRBV20-1 with TRBJ2-6, with 7 bases that match TRBD1. Germline CDR1 DFQATT, CDR2 SNEGSKA (reference sequence). The CDR3 has 17 residues. V was clipped by 6 bases and J by 4 bases; unmatched bases: 15. CDR3 sequence reads: CSAIAIQGGAGANVLTF. The CDR3 nucleotides are TGCAGTGCCATAGCAATTCAAGGGGGCGCCGGGGCCAACGTCCTGACTTTC.

V is TRBV29-1 and J is TRBJ2-7; D ambiguous. V shed 6 bases and J shed 0 bases, with 6 bases lying between them. This CDR3 spans 11 amino acids. Germline CDR1 SQVTM, CDR2 ANQGSEA. The CDR3 spells CSVFSSYEQYF. The DNA for the CDR3 is TGCAGCGTGTTTAGCTCCTACGAGCAGTACTTC.

In DNA form, the CDR3 reads TGCGCCAGCAGCTTGACTAGCGGGGTCTCCACCGGGGAGCTGTTTTTT. Amino acid sequence: CASSLTSGVSTGELFF. The J gene is TRBJ2-2, the V gene TRBV5-1; the match to TRBD2 covers 10 bases. Germline trimming cut 1 base from V and 4 bases from J; bases unmatched to any gene: 4. Germline values: CDR1 SGHRS, CDR2 YFSETQ. This CDR3 contains 16 residues.

This clonotype was recorded at least ten times. The chain links TRBV9 to TRBJ1-4; D remains ambiguous. V lost 3 bases, J lost 10 bases, and 10 bases lay in between. The CDR3 totals 12 residues. From germline, CDR1 is SGDLS and CDR2 YYNGEE. The CDR3 loop reads CASSADGRKLFF. DNA for the CDR3: TGTGCCAGCAGCGCCGACGGGAGAAAACTGTTTTTT.

This chain links TRBV5-1 with TRBJ1-6; TRBD1 matches at 7 bases. CDR1 and CDR2 from the germline V gene are SGHRS and YFSETQ. Trimming cost V 3 bases and J 11 bases; bases outside gene matches: 8. CDR3 length equals 14 residues. Written as DNA, the CDR3 is TGCGCCAGCAGCTCAACAGGGGCCCTCCCACCCCTCCACTTT. Protein: CASSSTGALPPLHF.

This clonotype was observed many times. The chain links TRBV12-3 or TRBV12-4 to TRBJ1-1, with D unresolved. CDR3 length: 13 amino acids. The V gene lost 5 bases and the J gene lost 1 base, with 8 bases spanning the gap. The CDR3: CASSPLTNTEAFF. CDR3 DNA: TGTGCCAGCAGTCCCCTGACGAACACTGAAGCTTTCTTT.

This clonotype was observed many times. The rearrangement links TRBV5-1 to TRBJ2-3, with 8 bases that match TRBD1. This CDR3 is built from 13 residues. Germline CDR1 reads SGHRS; CDR2 reads YFSETQ. V dropped 4 bases and J dropped 4; count of bases not matched to a gene: 2. CDR3 residues: CASSPGGADTQYF. The CDR3 DNA sequence: TGCGCCAGCAGCCCAGGGGGCGCAGATACGCAGTATTTT.

This chain uses TRBV25-1 with TRBJ1-4; D may be TRBD1 (5 bases). Germline V gives CDR1 MGHDK, CDR2 SYGVNS. The CDR3 loop spans 15 amino acids. V was trimmed by 1 base and J by 1 base, leaving 7 bases between them. CDR3 in amino acids: CASSEFTGTNEKLFF. CDR3 sequence (DNA): TGTGCCAGCAGTGAATTTACAGGAACTAATGAAAAACTGTTTTTT.